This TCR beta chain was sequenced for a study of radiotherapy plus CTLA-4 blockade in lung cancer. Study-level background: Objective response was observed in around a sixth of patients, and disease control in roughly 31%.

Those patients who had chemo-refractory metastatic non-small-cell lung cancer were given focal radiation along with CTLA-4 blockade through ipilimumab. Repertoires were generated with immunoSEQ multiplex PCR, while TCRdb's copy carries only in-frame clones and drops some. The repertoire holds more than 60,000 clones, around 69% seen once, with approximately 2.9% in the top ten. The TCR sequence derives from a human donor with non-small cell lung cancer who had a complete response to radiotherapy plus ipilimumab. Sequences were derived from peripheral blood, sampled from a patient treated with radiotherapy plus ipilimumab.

The DNA for the CDR3 is TGCGCCAGCAGCCAAGATCCGTCCGGGTCCCGCTCCTACAATGAGCAGTTCTTC. Protein: CASSQDPSGSRSYNEQFF. The rearrangement links TRBV4-1 to TRBJ2-1; no clear D. The length of the CDR3 is 18 residues. V lost 0 bases and J 0 bases, leaving 15 bases between the germline ends. CDR1 MGHRA and CDR2 YSYEKL come from the germline V gene.